The rows below give T cell receptor beta chains drawn from one sample of a study of shared clonotypes between healthy human individuals. Generated by immunoSEQ multiplex PCR, the TCRdb table keeps only in-frame clones and is missing some. The sample lists about 2.4 million clones, roughly 93% seen once, with around 0.37% in the top ten. The sequencing sample was made of naive CD4+ T cells from PBMCs. Receptor source: a man younger than 30 in good health. Some clones in this sample may be carry-over from other donors' samples. Each CDR3 is given with its conserved first and last residue. The D gene is left open where the match is weak. Rows give clone size only sometimes, using once, few, many, or a class for an expanded clone.

d_gene,j_gene,abundance,v_gene,CDR3nt,CDR3aa
-,TRBJ2-7,-,TRBV6-1,TGTGCCAGCAGTGTCGACAGGTCGAGGGCATACGAGCAGTACTTC,CASSVDRSRAYEQYF
TRBD1,TRBJ1-5,-,TRBV7-9,TGTGCCAGCCCGGGACAGGACCTGGGGAGCAATCAGCCCCAGCATTTT,CASPGQDLGSNQPQHF
TRBD2,TRBJ2-3,-,TRBV7-3,TGTGCCAGCAGCTCGGCGGGAGACACAGATACGCAGTATTTT,CASSSAGDTDTQYF
-,TRBJ1-1,-,TRBV28,TGTGCCAGCCACCCGGGAGTAACGAACACTGAAGCTTTCTTT,CASHPGVTNTEAFF
-,TRBJ2-7,-,TRBV11-2,TGTGCCAGCAGAATCGGCGGGGACTCCTACGAGCAGTACTTC,CASRIGGDSYEQYF
-,TRBJ1-2,-,TRBV28,TGTGCCAGCAGTTTGGACAGAAGACCCTATGGCTACACCTTC,CASSLDRRPYGYTF
TRBD2,TRBJ2-5,-,TRBV19,TGTGCCACCCAAGCTAGCGGGAGGGCCCAGGAGACCCAGTACTTC,CATQASGRAQETQYF
TRBD2,TRBJ2-1,once,TRBV5-1,TGCGCCAGCAGCACTTCTAGCGGGGCCTCGGGGGAGCAGTTCTTC,CASSTSSGASGEQFF
-,TRBJ1-5,-,TRBV7-6,TGTGCCAGCAGCCAAAACGGCGGTTTTCAGCCCCAGCATTTT,CASSQNGGFQPQHF
-,TRBJ2-1,-,TRBV6-5,TGTGCCAGCAGTTACGGGGGGAATGAGCAGTTCTTC,CASSYGGNEQFF
-,TRBJ2-7,-,TRBV19,TGTGCCAGTAGTATGGCTGGCAGATACGAGCAGTACTTC,CASSMAGRYEQYF
-,TRBJ1-3,-,TRBV10-2,TGCGCCAGCGGTCTCCTCCGAACGGGGGGAAACACCATATATTTT,CASGLLRTGGNTIYF
-,TRBJ1-5,-,TRBV25-1,TGTGCCAGCAGTGAAGGCGGCCTGGCCAGTTTGAATCAGCCCCAGCATTTT,CASSEGGLASLNQPQHF
-,TRBJ2-1,-,TRBV21-1,TGTGCCAGCAGCAACCCTAGCGGGATTCCTAGGGCCTACAATGAGCAGTTCTTC,CASSNPSGIPRAYNEQFF
-,TRBJ1-3,few,TRBV28,TGTGCCAGCAGTTCGGGAAACACCATATATTTT,CASSSGNTIYF
-,TRBJ2-7,-,TRBV7-2,TGTGCCAGCAGCTTATTGGTCCTTCAGACCTACGAGCAGTACTTC,CASSLLVLQTYEQYF
-,TRBJ1-3,-,TRBV6-5,TGTGCCAGCAGATTACAGGGAGCTGGAAACACCATATATTTT,CASRLQGAGNTIYF
-,TRBJ2-2,-,TRBV10-3,TGTGCCATCAGTGTGACAGAAACCGGGGAGCTGTTTTTT,CAISVTETGELFF
-,TRBJ2-7,-,TRBV7-6,TGTGCCAGCAGCTTAGGGCCGGCCGAGCAGTACTTC,CASSLGPAEQYF
TRBD1,TRBJ1-4,-,TRBV18,TGTGCCAGCTCCCTACAGGGGGCAGGAACTAATGAAAAACTGTTTTTT,CASSLQGAGTNEKLFF
-,TRBJ1-3,-,TRBV9,TGTGCCAGCAGCGTGACCACCGGGACGGTGATTGGAAACACCATATATTTT,CASSVTTGTVIGNTIYF
TRBD2,TRBJ2-1,-,TRBV6-4,TGTGCCAGCAGTCGAGGACTAGCGACCTACAATGAGCAGTTCTTC,CASSRGLATYNEQFF
TRBD1,TRBJ1-6,-,TRBV6-5,TGTGCCAGCACCGATGGCAGGGGGAATTCACCCCTCCACTTT,CASTDGRGNSPLHF
-,TRBJ2-1,-,TRBV9,TGTGCCAGCAGCGTAGCGGGGGACTCCTACAATGAGCAGTTCTTC,CASSVAGDSYNEQFF
-,TRBJ1-6,-,TRBV5-1,TGCGCCAGCCCGGCTCGGGGGAGCCCACTTAATTCACCCCTCCACTTT,CASPARGSPLNSPLHF
-,TRBJ1-2,-,TRBV2,TGTGCCAGCAGTGTAGTTGCTAGCGGCTCCTATGGCTACACCTTC,CASSVVASGSYGYTF
-,TRBJ2-5,-,TRBV5-4,TGTGCCAGCTCCCTAAGAGAGAATCAAGAGACCCAGTACTTC,CASSLRENQETQYF
TRBD1,TRBJ2-2,-,TRBV6-5,TGTGCCAGCAGGCCTCCGGGACAGGGAACCGGGGAGCTGTTTTTT,CASRPPGQGTGELFF
-,TRBJ2-2,-,TRBV29-1,TGCAGCGCCGTCAGGCGAGGGTGGGCCGGGGAGCTGTTTTTT,CSAVRRGWAGELFF
-,TRBJ1-3,-,TRBV6-5,TGTGCCAGCAGTTACTCGGGCAGGGAAGGAAACACCATATATTTT,CASSYSGREGNTIYF
-,TRBJ1-3,once,TRBV2,TGTGCCAGCAGTGATACCCGACTTGGAAACACCATATATTTT,CASSDTRLGNTIYF
-,TRBJ1-3,-,TRBV6-6,TGTGCCAGCAGTTATCCGGATTCGGGAAACACCATATATTTT,CASSYPDSGNTIYF
-,TRBJ2-6,-,TRBV27,TGTGCCAGCAGTTCCCCCGCCCGGGGCAGACCCGGGGCCAACGTCCTGACTTTC,CASSSPARGRPGANVLTF
-,TRBJ1-4,-,TRBV28,TGTGCCAGCAATAACCGGGGGGATGAAAAACTGTTTTTT,CASNNRGDEKLFF
TRBD1,TRBJ1-5,once,TRBV7-2,TGTGCCAGCAGCCCCGGACAGGGAAGCAATCAGCCCCAGCATTTT,CASSPGQGSNQPQHF
TRBD1,TRBJ1-2,-,TRBV4-3,TGCGCCAGCAGCCAACTAGACAGGGGGGCGGGCGGCTACACCTTC,CASSQLDRGAGGYTF
-,TRBJ2-7,-,TRBV5-1,TGCGCCAGCAGCTTGGGGGCCCGGATGGGGGAGCAGTACTTC,CASSLGARMGEQYF
-,TRBJ1-1,-,TRBV18,TGTGCCAGCTCACTCTCGTTCGGGACACAGAACACTGAAGCTTTCTTT,CASSLSFGTQNTEAFF
-,TRBJ2-3,-,TRBV7-3,TGTGCCAGCAGCTTAGCTAACGGGGTCACAGATACGCAGTATTTT,CASSLANGVTDTQYF
-,TRBJ1-5,-,TRBV19,TGTGCCAGTAGCGTACAGGGAAGGTTGGGCCAGCCCCAGCATTTT,CASSVQGRLGQPQHF
-,TRBJ2-7,-,TRBV28,TGTGCCAGCAGGACAGCGCGGGAGCAGTACTTC,CASRTAREQYF
-,TRBJ1-1,-,TRBV7-6,TGTGCCAGCAGCGCACAGGGTGGCACTGAAGCTTTCTTT,CASSAQGGTEAFF
-,TRBJ1-1,few,TRBV19,TGTGCCAGTACCTCCCAACCCCAGGGGAACACTGAAGCTTTCTTT,CASTSQPQGNTEAFF